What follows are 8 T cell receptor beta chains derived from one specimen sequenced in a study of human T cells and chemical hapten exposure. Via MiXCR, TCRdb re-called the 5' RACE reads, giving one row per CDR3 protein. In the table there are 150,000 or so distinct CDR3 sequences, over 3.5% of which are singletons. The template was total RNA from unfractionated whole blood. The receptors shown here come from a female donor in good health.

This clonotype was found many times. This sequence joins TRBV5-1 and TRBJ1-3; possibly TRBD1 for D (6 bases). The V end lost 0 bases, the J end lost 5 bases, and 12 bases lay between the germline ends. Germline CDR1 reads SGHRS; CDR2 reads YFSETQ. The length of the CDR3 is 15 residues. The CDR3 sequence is CASSLEPGDRNTIYF. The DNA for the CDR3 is TGCGCCAGCAGCTTGGAGCCAGGGGACAGAAACACCATATATTTT.

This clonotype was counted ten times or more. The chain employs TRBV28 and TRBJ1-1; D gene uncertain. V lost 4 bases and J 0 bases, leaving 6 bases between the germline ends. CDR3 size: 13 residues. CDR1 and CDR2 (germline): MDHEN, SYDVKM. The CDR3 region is CASSSNLNTEAFF. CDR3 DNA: TGTGCCAGCAGTTCAAACTTGAACACTGAAGCTTTCTTT.

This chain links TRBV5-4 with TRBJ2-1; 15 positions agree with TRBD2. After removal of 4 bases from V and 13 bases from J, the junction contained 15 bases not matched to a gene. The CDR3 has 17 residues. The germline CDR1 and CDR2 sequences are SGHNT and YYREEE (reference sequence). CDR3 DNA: TGTGCCAGCAGCCCCATGAGGACTAGCGGGGGGGGCAATCACCAGTTCTTC. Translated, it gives CASSPMRTSGGGNHQFF.

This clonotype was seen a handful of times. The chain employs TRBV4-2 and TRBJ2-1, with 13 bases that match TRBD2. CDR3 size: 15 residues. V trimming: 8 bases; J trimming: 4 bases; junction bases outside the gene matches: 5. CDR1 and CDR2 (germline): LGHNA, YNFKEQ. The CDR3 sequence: CASRGTSGAYNEQFF. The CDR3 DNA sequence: TGTGCCAGCCGCGGGACTAGCGGGGCATACAATGAGCAGTTCTTC.

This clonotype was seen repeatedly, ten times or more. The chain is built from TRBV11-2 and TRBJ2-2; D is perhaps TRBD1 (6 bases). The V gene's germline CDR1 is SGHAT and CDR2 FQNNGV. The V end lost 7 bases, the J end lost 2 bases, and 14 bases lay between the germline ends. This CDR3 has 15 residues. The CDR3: CASTRQVPNTGELFF. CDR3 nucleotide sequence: TGTGCCAGCACCCGACAGGTCCCCAACACCGGGGAGCTGTTTTTT.

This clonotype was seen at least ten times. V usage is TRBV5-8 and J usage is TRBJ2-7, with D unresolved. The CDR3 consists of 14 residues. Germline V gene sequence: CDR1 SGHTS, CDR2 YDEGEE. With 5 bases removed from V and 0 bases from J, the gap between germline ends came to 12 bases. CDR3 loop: CASRPFGTSYEQYF. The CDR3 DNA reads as TGTGCCAGCAGACCCTTTGGAACCTCCTACGAGCAGTACTTC.

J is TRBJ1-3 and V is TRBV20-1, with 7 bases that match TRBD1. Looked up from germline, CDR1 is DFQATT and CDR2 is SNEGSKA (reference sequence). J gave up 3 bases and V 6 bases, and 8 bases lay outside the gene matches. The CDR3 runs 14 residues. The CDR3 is CSAPNQGVGNTIYF. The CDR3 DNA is TGCAGTGCCCCAAATCAGGGGGTTGGAAACACCATATATTTT.

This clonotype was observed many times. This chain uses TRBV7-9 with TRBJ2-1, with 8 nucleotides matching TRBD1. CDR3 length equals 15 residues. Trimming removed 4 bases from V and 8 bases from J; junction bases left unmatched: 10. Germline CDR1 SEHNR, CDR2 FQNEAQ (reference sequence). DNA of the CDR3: TGTGCCAGCAGCTCCGGCACAGGGGGATGGGATGAGCAGTTCTTC. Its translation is CASSSGTGGWDEQFF.